This TCR beta chain was sequenced in a study of beta chain features in type 1 diabetes (dated 2018 in TCRdb). Regarding the complete study: Patients and healthy donors did not differ in mean age, gender distribution, total cell number or subset yield. Across all samples, about 110 million sorted cells were examined, and cell number per subset correlated strongly with RNA yield. In the study, TCRB repertoires of sorted circulating CD4+ T cell subsets from recently diagnosed type 1 diabetes patients were compared with those of matched healthy donors. Whereas all 30 or so donors provided naive and central memory subsets, regulatory and stem cell-like memory subsets were isolated from just 8 patients and roughly eight healthy donors.

Clipping removes 5 bases from V and 9 bases from J, with 5 as the unmatched junction base count. Based on the germline V gene (reference sequence), the CDR1 and CDR2 sequences are LNHNV and YYDKDF. From the cysteine through the phenylalanine, the CDR3 covers 15 amino acids. Only the CDR3 DNA stays, 45 bases, in frame from base 1. General conclusions and limits of the study: The naive, central memory and regulatory TCRB repertoires appeared to resemble one another more closely among patients than among healthy donors. Because cDNA was sequenced instead of genomic DNA, activated cells with high expression could be over-represented, although the groups did not differ in activation or CD3 levels. Patients with type 1 diabetes made fewer insertions and deleted more nucleotides at VDJ recombination sites, implying thymic rearrangement abnormalities. PCR may preferentially amplify shorter templates, but because patient and control samples were amplified and corrected together, any resulting skew would affect both groups equally. HLA sub-analyses involved small numbers of individuals, so any influence of HLA type on TCRB rearrangement remained unresolved. In all four CD4+ subsets, TCRB CDR3 length was moderately but significantly shorter in type 1 diabetes patients.

All of the isolated RNA was reverse transcribed with the High Capacity cDNA Reverse Transcription Kit, so expressed TCRB transcripts were sequenced. Deep immunoSEQ sequencing was performed on naive, central memory and regulatory T cell samples, with an average of roughly 3.3 million total reads per sample. After sorted cells were lysed in RLT buffer, RNA was extracted with DNase-treated RNeasy Micro or Mini kits, with the choice depending on cell number. To prevent cross-contamination, every cell subset was processed on its own, while patient and healthy donor samples were processed together. The immunoSEQ multiplex PCR was used to amplify TCRB sequences from cDNA, generating 87-bp fragments that spanned the CDR3 region. Amplicons were sequenced on the Illumina HiSeq platform. In the paper's pipeline: PCR bias was computationally corrected using synthetic template baselines, reads within Hamming distance 2 were collapsed, and singletons that could not be merged were discarded. Reads were aligned to IMGT to assign V, D and J genes, CDR3 length, and insertions or deletions at six rearrangement sites. Within each subset, clonotype counts were normalized to sorted cell number, and only after that were true diversity and Gini coefficients computed with the tcR R package. Repertoire sharing was quantified using the overlap coefficient calculated on TCRB nucleotide sequences. As a proxy for the pre-selection repertoire, out-of-frame TCRB sequences from naive cells were analyzed. Imported from immuneACCESS, the table was reduced by TCRdb to in-frame sequences with V and J called. These copies leave out some clones; in studies compared against another copy, an unresolved V gene accounts for under half, and the cause of the remainder is not known. The V and J calls and clone size were taken over from that table, and D and trimming were inferred from the DNA. Recorded for this sample are over 700,000 clones; roughly 15% of them occurred a single time. The ten largest clones capture 0.02% to 0.03% of the sample.

Each donor gave one peripheral blood draw, averaging about 100 mL, which was collected into heparinised tubes. A BD FACSAria II and a panel including CD45RO, CCR7, CD25, CD127, CD95 and CD27 were used to sort naive, central memory, regulatory and stem cell-like memory CD4+ T cells. A purity above 95% was achieved for all sorted populations. PBMCs were separated immediately by Lymphoprep density gradient centrifugation and were stained directly, without being cultured. So that batch effects would be minimized, each experiment stained and sorted samples in pairs, pairing one healthy donor with one patient. The sample holds a few counts of this clone. It has no known antigen specificity. No much larger clone is present one base from it, and per-base qualities are unavailable.

The receptor chain draws on TRBV15 and TRBJ2-1, with 15 bases in between that match TRBD2. The material sequenced was naive CD4+ T cells from blood. Taken with the paper, the label for cell subset or site translates to: true naive CD4+ T cells. The sequence was collected from a woman between 18 and 29 years old in good health. The CDR3 is CATSVGLAGGGEQFF. The sequence in DNA is TGTGCCACCAGCGTGGGACTAGCGGGAGGCGGTGAGCAGTTCTTC.